This T cell receptor (beta chain) was captured by sequencing in a study of CD8 T cells in ankylosing spondylitis. General study results and limits: Seven or eight highly homologous variants formed a TCR beta motif that appeared characteristic of ankylosing spondylitis blood. Clones tied to disease were said to be significantly enriched in matched ankylosing spondylitis synovial fluid.

The ends were cut back, 4 bases at V and 0 bases at J, with 12 bases in the middle. Germline V CDR1 and CDR2: MNHNS, SASEGT. The CDR3 length is 15 residues. This clonotype was recorded at least ten times. Its antigen is unidentified. From the 5' RACE reads, TCRdb called clonotypes with MiXCR, one entry per CDR3 protein. Here the sample spans more than 500,000 distinct CDR3 sequences, roughly 5.3% being singletons. The sequence derives from a male donor with ankylosing spondylitis. The specimen was blood, either unsorted or a sorted T cell fraction (not recorded which). The V and J genes are TRBV6-1 and TRBJ1-1; D is unclear. CDR3 nucleotide sequence: TGTGCCAGCAGTGTTTACAGCCGGTTGAACACTGAAGCTTTCTTT. This sequence encodes CASSVYSRLNTEAFF.